This passage covers 30 T cell receptor beta chains from one sample sequenced in a study of blood T cell repertoires in COVID-19. Sequencing was performed with immunoSEQ multiplex PCR; in TCRdb, only in-frame clones are kept and a portion is missing. Of fewer than 350,000 clones in the sample, approximately 89% are singletons; the top ten hold about 3%. Sequences were obtained from PBMCs or T cells enriched from blood (not recorded which). The receptors were gathered from a middle-aged man who had been exposed to COVID-19.

The genes are TRBV4-1 and TRBJ2-4; D possibly corresponds to TRBD1 (5 bases). With 3 bases removed from V and 10 bases from J, the gap between germline ends came to 16 bases. In germline, CDR1 is MGHRA, CDR2 YSYEKL. The CDR3 has 14 amino acids. The CDR3 DNA sequence: TGCGCCAGCAGCCAGCGGATGTGGACACGGATTCAGTACTTC. Protein: CASSQRMWTRIQYF.

The rearrangement uses TRBV7-6 and TRBJ2-7; D is unresolved. CDR1 and CDR2 (germline): SGHVS, FNYEAQ. The CDR3 length is 12 residues. The V end was cut by 2 bases, the J end by 6 bases, with 8 bases between. The CDR3, as DNA: TGTGCCAGCAGCTTAACTCCTGGCGAGCAGTACTTC. Amino acids: CASSLTPGEQYF.

This sequence joins TRBV28 and TRBJ1-1; D is possibly TRBD1 (6 bases). CDR1 MDHEN and CDR2 SYDVKM come from the germline V gene. The CDR3 is 13 amino acids. V was shortened by 6 bases and J by 5 bases, with 13 bases between the two germline ends. The DNA of the CDR3 is TGTGCCAGCAGCCTGGGGGGGGCGACTGAAGCTTTCTTT. Encoded protein: CASSLGGATEAFF.

The chain links TRBV10-2 to TRBJ2-7; 9 bases are a match to TRBD2. This CDR3 is 16 amino acids long. Trimming removed 0 bases from V and 3 bases from J; junction bases left unmatched: 6. Germline lookup yields CDR1 WSHSY and CDR2 SAAADI. CDR3 region: CASSESVAGGNYEQYF. For the CDR3, the DNA is TGCGCCAGCAGTGAGTCTGTTGCGGGAGGGAACTACGAGCAGTACTTC.

V gene TRBV24-1 combines with J gene TRBJ2-1, with 8 bases lining up with TRBD1. Losses at the gene ends were 3 bases for V and 1 base for J; bases not matched to a gene: 4. Germline V gene sequence: CDR1 KGHDR, CDR2 SFDVKD. This CDR3 has 16 residues. As DNA, the CDR3 is TGTGCCACCAGTGATGCAGGGGGCACGTCCTACAATGAGCAGTTCTTC. Translation gives CATSDAGGTSYNEQFF.

This chain links TRBV4-2 with TRBJ1-1, with TRBD1 as a possible D gene (5 bases). The CDR3 covers 14 residues. V was cut by 0 bases and J by 1 base, with 6 bases left in between. Germline CDR1 is LGHNA and CDR2 is YNFKEQ. Written as DNA, the CDR3 is TGTGCCAGCAGCCAAGACGGGGGGAACACTGAAGCTTTCTTT. Protein product: CASSQDGGNTEAFF.

The rearrangement joins TRBV25-1 to TRBJ2-4; D gene ambiguous. Germline V CDR1 and CDR2: MGHDK, SYGVNS. The CDR3 is made up of 15 amino acids. The V and J ends lost 4 bases and 0 bases respectively, with 10 bases between them. The CDR3 DNA reads as TGTGCCAGCAGTGGCAGTGGCAGAGCCAAAAACATTCAGTACTTC. The encoded protein is CASSGSGRAKNIQYF.

The gene calls are TRBV5-1 and TRBJ2-3; a weak D match, TRBD2 (5 bases). Germline CDR1 and CDR2: SGHRS and YFSETQ. This CDR3 is built from 16 residues. Trimming removed 0 bases from V and 3 bases from J, with 14 bases in between. This CDR3 is CASSLEDWRSTDTQYF. The CDR3 nucleotides read TGCGCCAGCAGCTTGGAGGACTGGAGATCAACAGATACGCAGTATTTT.

This clone has more than one count but fewer than ten. The rearrangement uses TRBV18 and TRBJ2-3; 11 bases are a match to TRBD1. The ends lost 1 base at V and 4 bases at J; junction bases unmatched: 4. This CDR3 spans 16 amino acids. Germline-derived CDR1 and CDR2 are KGHSH and LQKENI. CDR3 sequence reads: CASSPRGTGGSDTQYF. CDR3 nucleotide sequence: TGTGCCAGCTCACCACGTGGGACAGGGGGATCAGATACGCAGTATTTT.

The chain recombines TRBV30 with TRBJ2-1; tentative D call: TRBD1 (5 bases). V was cut by 1 base and J by 9 bases, with 10 bases left in between. The CDR3 extends over 12 amino acids. In germline, CDR1 is GTSNPN, CDR2 SVGIG (reference sequence). The CDR3 here is CAWSEKGSEQFF. In nucleotides, the CDR3 is TGTGCCTGGAGTGAAAAGGGGTCTGAGCAGTTCTTC.

The gene calls are TRBV19 and TRBJ2-1; 7 nucleotides match TRBD2. The CDR3 is 17 amino acids. Trimming at V came to 3 bases and at J to 9 bases, leaving 17 bases not matched to a gene. CDR1 and CDR2 from the germline V gene are LNHDA and SQIVND (reference sequence). The CDR3 sequence: CASSIRSLAAHMTEQFF. The CDR3 bases are TGTGCCAGTAGTATTCGCTCCCTAGCGGCCCATATGACTGAGCAGTTCTTC.

This clone was found once. V gene TRBV5-4 combines with J gene TRBJ1-2; 8 nucleotides agree with TRBD1. Germline CDR1 and CDR2: SGHNT and YYREEE (reference sequence). CDR3 length: 14 residues. J was trimmed by 3 bases and V by 2 bases; bases with no gene match: 3. This chain's CDR3 is CASSFDRGDYGYTF. In nucleotides, the CDR3 is TGTGCCAGCAGCTTTGACAGGGGAGACTATGGCTACACCTTC.

The gene calls are TRBV4-3 and TRBJ2-7; 9 positions agree with TRBD1. The V gene end was trimmed by 2 bases and the J gene end by 1 base; junction bases not matched to a gene: 3. There are 15 residues in the CDR3. Germline assignment: CDR1 LGHNA and CDR2 YSLEER. The CDR3 DNA reads as TGCGCCAGCAGCCAAAGACAGGGGGGGTCCTACGAGCAGTACTTC. Translated: CASSQRQGGSYEQYF.

This clone was recorded only once. The V and J genes are TRBV19 and TRBJ1-2; 11 bases line up with TRBD1. Germline CDR1 is LNHDA and CDR2 is SQIVND (reference sequence). This CDR3 contains 16 residues. The ends lost 6 bases at V and 8 bases at J; junction bases unmatched: 14. The CDR3 sequence: CASRYSVGQGARGYTF. In DNA, the CDR3 is TGTGCCAGTAGGTACAGTGTCGGACAGGGGGCTAGGGGCTACACCTTC.

The chain uses TRBV6-5 and TRBJ1-1, with D tentatively TRBD1 (6 bases). The CDR3 sequence is 14 residues long. The V gene's germline CDR1 is MNHEY and CDR2 SVGAGI. The V and J ends lost 6 bases and 6 bases respectively, with 17 bases between them. The CDR3 region is CASSTRGARAEAFF. The DNA of the CDR3 is TGTGCCAGCAGCACCCGGGGGGCGAGAGCTGAAGCTTTCTTT.

This rearrangement joins TRBV28 to TRBJ2-3, with TRBD2 identical over 9 bases. The CDR3 extends over 15 amino acids. V lost 3 bases and J lost 6; bases outside the gene matches: 7. CDR1 MDHEN and CDR2 SYDVKM come from the germline V gene. This CDR3 is CASSLGGRADDTQYF. The CDR3 region has the DNA TGTGCCAGCAGTTTGGGCGGGAGGGCCGACGATACGCAGTATTTT.

The genes are TRBV28 and TRBJ2-3, with TRBD2 matching 16 bases. The trim removed 5 bases at V and 2 bases at J, leaving 10 bases unmatched. Germline CDR1 is MDHEN and CDR2 is SYDVKM. CDR3 length: 19 residues. For the CDR3, the DNA is TGTGCCAGCAGTCAGCCCCCGGGACTAGCGGGAGGGGTCACAGATACGCAGTATTTT. Amino acid sequence: CASSQPPGLAGGVTDTQYF.

DNA for the CDR3: TGTGCCTGTCTTACCACCGGGACTAGGCACAATGAGCAGTTCTTC. It translates to CACLTTGTRHNEQFF. The chain combines TRBV30 with TRBJ2-1, with 8 nucleotides matching TRBD2. The CDR3 is 15 residues long. V dropped 6 bases and J dropped 5; count of bases not matched to a gene: 12. From germline, CDR1 is GTSNPN and CDR2 SVGIG (reference sequence). Filled out from reference TRBV30 and TRBJ2-1, the complete variable domain reads SQTIHQWPATLVQPVGSPLSLECTVEGTSNPNLYWYRQAAGRGLQLLFYSVGIGQISSEVPQNLSASRPQDRQFILSSKKLLLSDSGFYLCACLTTGTRHNEQFFGPGTRLTVL.

The rearrangement uses TRBV28 and TRBJ2-7; 8 bases fit TRBD1. The ends lost 10 bases at V and 4 bases at J; junction bases unmatched: 6. Germline-derived CDR1 and CDR2 are MDHEN and SYDVKM. This CDR3 has 12 residues. The CDR3 DNA reads TGTGCCACCCGACAGGGGATGTACGAGCAGTACTTC. Its protein product is CATRQGMYEQYF.

The gene calls are TRBV5-1 and TRBJ1-1, with 10 bases lining up with TRBD1. The CDR3 covers 14 residues. The V segment lost 3 bases and the J segment 8 bases; nucleotides outside the gene matches: 7. Germline assignment: CDR1 SGHRS and CDR2 YFSETQ. CDR3 in amino acids: CASSSGQGLREAFF. DNA for the CDR3: TGCGCCAGCAGCTCGGGACAGGGGCTTAGGGAAGCTTTCTTT.

The chain is built from TRBV7-2 and TRBJ1-6; 7 bases align to TRBD1. V shed 6 bases, J shed 5 bases, and the junction held 7 bases outside the gene matches. Per the germline V gene, CDR1 is SGHTA and CDR2 is FQGNSA. The CDR3 extends over 15 amino acids. The CDR3 reads CASRFGTGDNSPLHF. The CDR3 DNA reads TGTGCCAGCAGATTCGGAACAGGGGATAATTCACCCCTCCACTTT. Based on the CDR3 plus reference TRBV7-2 and TRBJ1-6, the full variable domain is GAGVSQSPSNKVTEKGKDVELRCDPISGHTALYWYRQSLGQGLEFLIYFQGNSAPDKSGLPSDRFSAERTGGSVSTLTIQRTQQEDSAVYLCASRFGTGDNSPLHFGNGTRLTVT.

This clone has more than one count but fewer than ten. The J gene is TRBJ1-1, the V gene TRBV28; the D gene is possibly TRBD1 (5 bases). V lost 6 bases to trimming and J lost 4 bases, with 15 bases between them. Germline CDR1 and CDR2: MDHEN and SYDVKM. The CDR3 consists of 14 residues. The CDR3 DNA reads as TGTGCCAGCAGAGACACGGGGGTTGGCACTGAAGCTTTCTTT. Translated: CASRDTGVGTEAFF.

V is TRBV11-2 and J is TRBJ2-7, with D uncertain. The CDR3 consists of 12 residues. Trimming pared 6 bases from V and 2 bases from J, leaving 8 bases between. Germline loops: CDR1 SGHAT, CDR2 FQNNGV. The CDR3 loop reads CASSPVAYEQYF. The CDR3 DNA sequence: TGTGCCAGCAGTCCTGTTGCCTACGAGCAGTACTTC.

This chain uses TRBV7-2 with TRBJ2-4; 8 bases agree with TRBD2. The CDR3 covers 17 residues. The germline V gene encodes CDR1 SGHTA and CDR2 FQGNSA. With 5 bases clipped from V and 0 bases from J, the junction kept 9 bases outside the gene matches. The CDR3 DNA follows: TGTGCCAGCAGCCCCAGACCGGGAGGGGTAGCCAAAAACATTCAGTACTTC. Its protein is CASSPRPGGVAKNIQYF.

The chain employs TRBV10-3 and TRBJ2-2; TRBD2 is a possible D gene (6 bases). This CDR3 comprises 16 residues. CDR1 and CDR2 (germline): ENHRY, SYGVKD. Deletions cut 6 bases from V and 5 bases from J, with 19 bases between. CDR3 protein: CAIRDDTSKRTGELFF. The CDR3 nucleotides read TGTGCCATCAGGGACGACACTAGCAAAAGGACCGGGGAGCTGTTTTTT.

To note about this clone: This sample also contains other DNA sequences that code for the same CDR3. The chain couples TRBV18 to TRBJ1-4; D gene uncertain. The CDR3 consists of 14 residues. In germline, CDR1 is KGHSH, CDR2 LQKENI. Deletions cut 2 bases from V and 6 bases from J, with 10 bases between. In nucleotides, the CDR3 is TGTGCCAGCTCACCAGACCGCGGTGATGAAAAACTGTTTTTT. Amino acids: CASSPDRGDEKLFF. The full variable domain, its missing parts supplied by reference TRBV18 and TRBJ1-4, is NAGVMQNPRHLVRRRGQEARLRCSPMKGHSHVYWYRQLPEEGLKFMVYLQKENIIDESGMPKERFSAEFPKEGPSILRIQQVVRGDSAAYFCASSPDRGDEKLFFGSGTQLSVL.

This clone was observed a few times. The rearrangement links TRBV27 to TRBJ2-7, with D maybe TRBD2 (6 bases). Germline V lookup: CDR1 MNHEY, CDR2 SMNVEV (reference sequence). V was clipped by 8 bases and J by 0 bases, with 17 bases between them. CDR3 length: 15 amino acids. This CDR3 is CASSGDAGSSYEQYF. CDR3 nucleotide sequence: TGTGCCAGCTCTGGGGACGCCGGGAGCTCCTACGAGCAGTACTTC.

J is TRBJ1-1 and V is TRBV5-1; tentative D call: TRBD1 (5 bases). V lost 0 bases and J lost 1, with 7 bases in between. This CDR3 comprises 14 residues. The germline CDR1 and CDR2 sequences are SGHRS and YFSETQ. The CDR3 protein is CASSLVGENTEAFF. CDR3 in DNA: TGCGCCAGCAGCTTGGTAGGGGAGAACACTGAAGCTTTCTTT.

The chain joins TRBV12-3 or TRBV12-4 to TRBJ2-5, with D maybe TRBD2 (5 bases). V gave up 5 bases and J gave up 4 bases, with 11 bases separating them. CDR3 length: 13 residues. CDR3 sequence reads: CASSETSIETQYF. DNA for the CDR3: TGTGCCAGCAGTGAAACTAGTATAGAGACCCAGTACTTC.

The chain has TRBV5-1 and TRBJ2-1, with D perhaps matching TRBD2 (6 bases). Germline-derived CDR1 and CDR2 are SGHRS and YFSETQ. V shed 4 bases and J shed 7 bases, with 18 bases lying between them. The CDR3 extends over 15 amino acids. This CDR3 is CASSLRLLGGNEQFF. The CDR3 bases are TGCGCCAGCAGCCTTCGTCTACTCGGAGGGAATGAGCAGTTCTTC. Looking up the rest from reference TRBV5-1 and TRBJ2-1 gives the full variable domain: KAGVTQTPRYLIKTRGQQVTLSCSPISGHRSVSWYQQTPGQGLQFLFEYFSETQRNKGNFPGRFSGRQFSNSRSEMNVSTLELGDSALYLCASSLRLLGGNEQFFGPGTRLTVL.